This TCR beta chain was sequenced in a study of blood T cells in healthy people across ages. The germline gives CDR1 SQVTM, CDR2 ANQGSEA. The trim removed 6 bases at V and 3 bases at J, leaving 12 bases unmatched. The CDR3 consists of 15 residues. A second PCR, run for about 6 to 11 cycles, used a sample-barcoded 5' primer plus a J-beta primer mix. TCRdb passed the 5' RACE reads through MiXCR, listing each CDR3 protein once. The top ten clones hold approximately 14% of a sample with around 1.1 million distinct CDR3 sequences, 35% to 40% of them seen once. Sequenced: blood. The chain uses TRBV29-1 and TRBJ2-7; 9 positions match TRBD1. The TCR was taken from a man younger than 30 in good health. Here the CDR3 DNA reads TGCAGCGTCGAGTTTAGGGACAGGGACTTCTACGAGCAGTACTTC. This gives the protein CSVEFRDRDFYEQYF.